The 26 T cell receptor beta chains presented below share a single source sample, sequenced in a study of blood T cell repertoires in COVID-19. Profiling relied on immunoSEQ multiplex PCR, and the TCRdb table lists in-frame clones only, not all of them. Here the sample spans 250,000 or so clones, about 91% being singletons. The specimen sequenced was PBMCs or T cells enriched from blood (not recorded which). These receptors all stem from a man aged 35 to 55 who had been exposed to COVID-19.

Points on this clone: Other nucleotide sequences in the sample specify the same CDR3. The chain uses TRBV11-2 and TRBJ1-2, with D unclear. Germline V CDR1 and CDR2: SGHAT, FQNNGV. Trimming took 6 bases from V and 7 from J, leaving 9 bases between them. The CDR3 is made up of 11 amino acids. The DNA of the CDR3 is TGTGCCAGCAGTTTTAGAGGTGGCTACACCTTC. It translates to CASSFRGGYTF.

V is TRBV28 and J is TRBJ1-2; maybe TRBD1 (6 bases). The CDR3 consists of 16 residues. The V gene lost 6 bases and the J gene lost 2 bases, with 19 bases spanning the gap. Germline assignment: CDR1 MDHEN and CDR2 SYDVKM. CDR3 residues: CASSLPSQGGNYGYTF. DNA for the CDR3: TGTGCCAGCAGCCTCCCCTCACAGGGTGGGAACTATGGCTACACCTTC.

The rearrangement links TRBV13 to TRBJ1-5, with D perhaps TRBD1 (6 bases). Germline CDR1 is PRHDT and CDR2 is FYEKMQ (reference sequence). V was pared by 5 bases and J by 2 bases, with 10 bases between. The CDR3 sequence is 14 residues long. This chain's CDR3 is CASSHRTGNQPQHF. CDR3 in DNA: TGTGCCAGCAGCCACAGGACAGGCAATCAGCCCCAGCATTTT.

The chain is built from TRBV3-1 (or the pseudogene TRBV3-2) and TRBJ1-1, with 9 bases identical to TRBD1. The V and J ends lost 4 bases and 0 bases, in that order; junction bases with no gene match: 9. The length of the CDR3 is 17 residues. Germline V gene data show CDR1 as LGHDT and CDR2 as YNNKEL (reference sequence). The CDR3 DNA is TGTGCCAGCAGCCGATCGGGACAGGGAGCGGTGAACACTGAAGCTTTCTTT. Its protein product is CASSRSGQGAVNTEAFF.

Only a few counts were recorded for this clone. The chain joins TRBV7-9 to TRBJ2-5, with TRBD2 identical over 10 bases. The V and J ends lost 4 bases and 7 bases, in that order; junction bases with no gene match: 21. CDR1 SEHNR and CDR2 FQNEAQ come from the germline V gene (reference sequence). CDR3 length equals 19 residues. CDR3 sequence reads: CASSSSLQGSGRASGTQYF. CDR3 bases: TGTGCCAGCAGCTCCTCACTCCAGGGGAGCGGGAGGGCCAGTGGGACCCAGTACTTC. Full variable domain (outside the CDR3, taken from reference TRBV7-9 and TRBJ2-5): DTGVSQNPRHKITKRGQNVTFRCDPISEHNRLYWYRQTLGQGPEFLTYFQNEAQLEKSRLLSDRFSAERPKGSFSTLEIQRTEQGDSAMYLCASSSSLQGSGRASGTQYFGPGTRLLVL.

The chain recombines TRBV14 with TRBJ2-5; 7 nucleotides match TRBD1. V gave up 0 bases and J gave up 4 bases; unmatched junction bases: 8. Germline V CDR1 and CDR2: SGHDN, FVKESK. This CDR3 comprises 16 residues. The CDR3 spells CASSQDRQGVVETQYF. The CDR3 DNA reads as TGTGCCAGCAGCCAAGATCGGCAGGGGGTCGTAGAGACCCAGTACTTC.

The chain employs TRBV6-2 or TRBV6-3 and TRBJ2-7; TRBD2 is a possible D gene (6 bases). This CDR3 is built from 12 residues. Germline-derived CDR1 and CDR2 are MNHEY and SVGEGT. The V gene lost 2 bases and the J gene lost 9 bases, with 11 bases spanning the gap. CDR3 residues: CASSYVREVQYF. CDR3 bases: TGTGCCAGCAGTTACGTGAGGGAGGTGCAGTACTTC.

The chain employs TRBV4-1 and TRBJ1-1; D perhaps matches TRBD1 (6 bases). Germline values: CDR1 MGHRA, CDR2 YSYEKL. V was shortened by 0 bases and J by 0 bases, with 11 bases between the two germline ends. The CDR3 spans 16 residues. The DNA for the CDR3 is TGCGCCAGCAGCCAAGAAATTTCAGGGGTGAACACTGAAGCTTTCTTT. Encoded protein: CASSQEISGVNTEAFF.

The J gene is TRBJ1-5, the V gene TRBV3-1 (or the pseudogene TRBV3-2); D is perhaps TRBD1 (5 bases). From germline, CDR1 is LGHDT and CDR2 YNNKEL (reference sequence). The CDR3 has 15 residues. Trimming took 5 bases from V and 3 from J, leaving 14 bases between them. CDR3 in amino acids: CASSNIGQVNQPQHF. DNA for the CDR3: TGTGCCAGCAGCAATATAGGACAAGTCAATCAGCCCCAGCATTTT.

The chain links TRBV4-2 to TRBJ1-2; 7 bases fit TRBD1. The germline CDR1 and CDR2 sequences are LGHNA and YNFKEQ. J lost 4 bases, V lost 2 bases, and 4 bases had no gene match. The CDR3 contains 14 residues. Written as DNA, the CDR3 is TGTGCCAGCAGCCAACCCCGACAGGGCTATGGCTACACCTTC. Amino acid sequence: CASSQPRQGYGYTF.

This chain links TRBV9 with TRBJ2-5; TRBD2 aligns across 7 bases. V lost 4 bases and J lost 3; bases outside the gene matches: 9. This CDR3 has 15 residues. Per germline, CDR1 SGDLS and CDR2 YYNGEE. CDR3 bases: TGTGCCAGCAGCATCCAGGCTAGCGGAAAAGAGACCCAGTACTTC. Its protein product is CASSIQASGKETQYF.

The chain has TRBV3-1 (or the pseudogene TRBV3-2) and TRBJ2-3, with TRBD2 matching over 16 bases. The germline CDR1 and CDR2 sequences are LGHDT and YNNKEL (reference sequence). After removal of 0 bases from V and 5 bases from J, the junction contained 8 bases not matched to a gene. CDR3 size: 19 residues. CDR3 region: CASSQDRPGLAGGRDTQYF. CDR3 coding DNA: TGTGCCAGCAGCCAAGATAGGCCGGGACTAGCGGGAGGGCGAGATACGCAGTATTTT.

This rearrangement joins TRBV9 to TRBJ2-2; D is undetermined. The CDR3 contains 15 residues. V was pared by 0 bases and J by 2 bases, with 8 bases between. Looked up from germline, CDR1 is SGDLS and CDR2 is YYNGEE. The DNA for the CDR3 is TGTGCCAGCAGCGTAGGAAGCGACAACACCGGGGAGCTGTTTTTT. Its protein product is CASSVGSDNTGELFF.

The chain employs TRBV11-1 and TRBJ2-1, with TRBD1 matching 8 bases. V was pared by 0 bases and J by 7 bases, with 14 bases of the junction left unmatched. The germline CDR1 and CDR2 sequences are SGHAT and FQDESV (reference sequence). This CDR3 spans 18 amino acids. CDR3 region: CASSLARIRATGANEQFF. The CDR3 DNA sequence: TGTGCCAGCAGCTTAGCGAGGATTAGGGCGACAGGGGCGAATGAGCAGTTCTTC.

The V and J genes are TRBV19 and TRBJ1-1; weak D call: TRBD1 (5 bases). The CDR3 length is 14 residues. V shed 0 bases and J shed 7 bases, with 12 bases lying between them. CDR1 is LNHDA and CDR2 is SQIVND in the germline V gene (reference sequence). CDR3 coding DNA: TGTGCCAGTAGTATAGATAGGGGACTGCATGAAGCTTTCTTT. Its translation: CASSIDRGLHEAFF.

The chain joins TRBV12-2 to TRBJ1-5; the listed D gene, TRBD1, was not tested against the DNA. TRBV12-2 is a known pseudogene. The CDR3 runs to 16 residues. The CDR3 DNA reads TGTGCAAGTCGCCCAACCGTCTGGGCCATATATCAGCCCCAGCATTTT. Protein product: CASRPTVWAIYQPQHF.

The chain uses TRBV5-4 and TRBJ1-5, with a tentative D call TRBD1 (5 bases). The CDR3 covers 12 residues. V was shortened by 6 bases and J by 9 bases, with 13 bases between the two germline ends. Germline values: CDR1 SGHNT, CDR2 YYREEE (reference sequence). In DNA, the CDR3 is TGTGCCAGCAACGCCCCTGGGGCGCCCCAGCATTTT. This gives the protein CASNAPGAPQHF.

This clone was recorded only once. The CDR3 protein is CASSQALLREKSYNEQFF. The CDR3 nucleotides read TGCGCCAGCAGCCAAGCCTTGCTCAGGGAAAAGTCCTACAATGAGCAGTTCTTC. This chain links TRBV4-1 with TRBJ2-1, with D maybe TRBD1 (5 bases). The CDR3 contains 18 residues. The V end was cut by 1 base, the J end by 1 base, with 17 bases between. The germline V gene encodes CDR1 MGHRA and CDR2 YSYEKL.

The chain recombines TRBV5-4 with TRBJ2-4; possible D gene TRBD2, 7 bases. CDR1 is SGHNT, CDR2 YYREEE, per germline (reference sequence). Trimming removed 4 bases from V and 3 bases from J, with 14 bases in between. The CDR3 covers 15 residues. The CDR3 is CASSTGGTIKNIQYF. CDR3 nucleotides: TGTGCCAGCAGCACCGGGGGGACAATCAAAAACATTCAGTACTTC.

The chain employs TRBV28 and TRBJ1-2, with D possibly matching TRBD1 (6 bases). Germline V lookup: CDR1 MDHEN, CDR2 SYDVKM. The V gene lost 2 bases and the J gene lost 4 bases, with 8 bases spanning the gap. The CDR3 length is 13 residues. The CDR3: CASSLGRGYGYTF. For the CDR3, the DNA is TGTGCCAGCAGTTTAGGCAGGGGCTATGGCTACACCTTC.

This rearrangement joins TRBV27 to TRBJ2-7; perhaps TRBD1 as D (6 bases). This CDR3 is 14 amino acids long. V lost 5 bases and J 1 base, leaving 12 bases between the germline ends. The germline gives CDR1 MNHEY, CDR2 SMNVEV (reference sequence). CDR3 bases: TGTGCCAGCAGTCCCTCCGGACAGTCCTACGAGCAGTACTTC. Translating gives CASSPSGQSYEQYF.

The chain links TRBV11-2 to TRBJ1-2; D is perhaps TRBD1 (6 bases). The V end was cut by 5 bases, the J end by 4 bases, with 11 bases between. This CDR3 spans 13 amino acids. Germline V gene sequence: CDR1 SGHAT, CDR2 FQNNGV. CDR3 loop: CASSPDRIYGYTF. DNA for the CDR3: TGTGCCAGCAGCCCCGACAGGATCTATGGCTACACCTTC.

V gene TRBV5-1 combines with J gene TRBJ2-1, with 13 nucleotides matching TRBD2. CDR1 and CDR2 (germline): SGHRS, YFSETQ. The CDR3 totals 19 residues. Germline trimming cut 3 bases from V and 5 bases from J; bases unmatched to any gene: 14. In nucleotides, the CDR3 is TGCGCCAGCAGCTCGACAATAACTAGCGGGAGGGCCGGGCACAATGAGCAGTTCTTC. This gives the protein CASSSTITSGRAGHNEQFF.

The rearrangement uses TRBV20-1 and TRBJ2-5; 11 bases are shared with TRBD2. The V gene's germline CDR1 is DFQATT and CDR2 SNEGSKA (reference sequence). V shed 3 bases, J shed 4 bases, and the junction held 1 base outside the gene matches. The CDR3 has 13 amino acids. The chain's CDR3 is CSASLAGGETQYF. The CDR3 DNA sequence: TGCAGTGCTAGTCTAGCGGGAGGAGAGACCCAGTACTTC.

The CDR3 nucleotides are TGTGCCAGCAGCTTAGGTTCAGGGTTACCCACTGAAGCTTTCTTT. This codes for CASSLGSGLPTEAFF. The chain combines TRBV7-2 with TRBJ1-1; tentative D call: TRBD1 (5 bases). V was cut by 1 base and J by 4 bases, with 13 bases left in between. The V gene's germline CDR1 is SGHTA and CDR2 FQGNSA. The CDR3 is 15 amino acids.

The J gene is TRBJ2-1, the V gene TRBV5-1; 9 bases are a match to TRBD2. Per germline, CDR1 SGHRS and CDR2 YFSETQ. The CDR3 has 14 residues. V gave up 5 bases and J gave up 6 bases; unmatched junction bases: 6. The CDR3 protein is CASRSGTSPNEQFF. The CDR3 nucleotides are TGCGCCAGCAGATCCGGGACTAGCCCCAATGAGCAGTTCTTC.